This T cell receptor (beta chain) was sequenced during a study of Ad26.COV2.S vaccination and SARS-CoV-2 variants. On the study more broadly: COV1001, an Ad26.COV2.S trial, supplied this vaccine-arm donor.

Data came from immunoSEQ multiplex PCR; TCRdb stores just in-frame clones and leaves some out. Counted here are 440,000 or so clones, 90% occurring once; the ten biggest clones make up about 4.4%. Treatment reported: roughly 18 received Ad26.COV2.S at low or high dose, single or two shots; 5 received placebo; per-sample allocation not given. Sampling was done on day 63 after the first vaccine or placebo injection. V was trimmed by 1 base and J by 8 bases, leaving 27 bases between them. Germline V gives CDR1 SGHAT, CDR2 FQNNGV. CDR3 length equals 19 residues. V usage is TRBV11-2 and J usage is TRBJ1-3; D gene unclear. This material consisted of peripheral blood, taken in a trial of Ad26.COV2.S vaccine versus placebo. This sequence was found in a person aged 18-65 years who received the Ad26.COV2.S COVID-19 vaccine or a placebo. The CDR3 nucleotides are TGTGCCAGCAGCTTAGGGTTAATCGGGGAGTGGACTGCCGGTGACACCATATATTTT. Protein sequence: CASSLGLIGEWTAGDTIYF. The whole variable domain, filled in from reference TRBV11-2 and TRBJ1-3, reads EAGVAQSPRYKIIEKRQSVAFWCNPISGHATLYWYQQILGQGPKLLIQFQNNGVVDDSQLPKDRFSAERLKGVDSTLKIQPAKLEDSAVYLCASSLGLIGEWTAGDTIYFGEGSWLTVV.